A selection of T cell receptor beta chains follows, all from one sample in a study of shared clonotypes between healthy human individuals. Measured with immunoSEQ multiplex PCR; TCRdb has only the in-frame clones, and not every one. The sample records about 700,000 clones, 90% to 95% being singletons. The sample taken for sequencing was naive CD8+ T cells sorted from blood. The receptors derive from a man younger than 45 in good health. Each CDR3 is given with its conserved first and last residue. The D gene is left open where the match is weak. Size is omitted from some rows. Given values are once, few, many or a class for expanded clones.

>.|TRBV27|TRBJ2-7|.
CASSTWGGYEQYF
TGTGCCAGCTCAACTTGGGGCGGGTACGAGCAGTACTTC
>.|TRBV28|TRBJ2-1|TRBD1
CASSLEQGAFNEQFF
TGTGCCAGCAGTTTAGAACAGGGGGCGTTCAATGAGCAGTTCTTC
>.|TRBV4-1|TRBJ2-3|.
CASNEGDTDTQYF
TGCGCCAGCAATGAGGGGGACACAGATACGCAGTATTTT
>.|TRBV7-9|TRBJ1-2|TRBD1
CASSLVADRGWGYTF
TGTGCCAGCAGCTTAGTCGCGGACAGGGGATGGGGCTACACCTTC
>.|TRBV9|TRBJ2-5|TRBD1
CASSVQGAPPETQYF
TGTGCCAGCAGCGTACAGGGGGCCCCTCCAGAGACCCAGTACTTC
>once|TRBV6-1|TRBJ2-1|TRBD2
CASRRGLADYNEQFF
TGTGCCAGCAGAAGGGGACTAGCGGATTACAATGAGCAGTTCTTC
>.|TRBV7-9|TRBJ2-7|TRBD2
CASSASSGSYEQYF
TGTGCCAGCAGCGCCTCTAGCGGGAGCTACGAGCAGTACTTC
>.|TRBV7-6|TRBJ2-7|.
CASSPPLAGNSYEQYF
TGTGCCAGCAGCCCTCCCCTTGCGGGGAACTCCTACGAGCAGTACTTC
>.|TRBV19|TRBJ2-3|.
CASSIGMAIQGGQYF
TGTGCCAGTAGTATAGGGATGGCTATCCAGGGTGGGCAGTATTTT
>.|TRBV29-1|TRBJ2-7|.
CSVESYPYEQYF
TGCAGCGTTGAGAGTTATCCCTACGAGCAGTACTTC
>.|TRBV9|TRBJ2-3|TRBD1
CASSGQGAIDTQYF
TGTGCCAGCAGCGGACAGGGGGCGATAGATACGCAGTATTTT
>.|TRBV7-8|TRBJ2-7|.
CASSLELSYEQYF
TGTGCCAGCAGCTTAGAACTATCATACGAGCAGTACTTC
>.|TRBV30|TRBJ2-2|.
CAWNSQGLNTGELFF
TGTGCCTGGAATTCCCAGGGTCTGAACACCGGGGAGCTGTTTTTT
>.|TRBV5-1|TRBJ2-7|.
CASSLEVPYEQYF
TGCGCCAGCAGCTTGGAAGTCCCCTACGAGCAGTACTTC
>.|TRBV7-9|TRBJ2-1|.
CASSLGAYNEQFF
TGTGCCAGCAGCTTGGGGGCCTACAATGAGCAGTTCTTC
>.|TRBV18|TRBJ2-2|.
CASSTTARGPNTGELFF
TGTGCCAGCTCAACTACAGCCAGGGGTCCGAACACCGGGGAGCTGTTTTTT
>.|TRBV11-1|TRBJ2-5|TRBD1
CASSLDRGETQYF
TGTGCCAGCAGCTTAGACAGGGGAGAGACCCAGTACTTC
>.|TRBV14|TRBJ1-1|TRBD1
CASFYTGGAQTEAFF
TGTGCCAGTTTTTACACAGGGGGCGCCCAAACTGAAGCTTTCTTT
>.|TRBV27|TRBJ1-1|.
CASSSPLTGNTEAFF
TGTGCCAGCAGTTCCCCCTTGACAGGGAACACTGAAGCTTTCTTT
>.|TRBV11-2|TRBJ2-1|TRBD2
CASSDGRGGSSYNEQFF
TGTGCCAGCAGCGACGGACGCGGGGGGAGCTCCTACAATGAGCAGTTCTTC
>once|TRBV7-9|TRBJ2-3|TRBD2
CASSLAASGSTDTQYF
TGTGCCAGCAGCTTAGCGGCTAGCGGGAGCACAGATACGCAGTATTTT
>.|TRBV5-1|TRBJ2-1|.
CASSTNNEQFF
TGCGCCAGCAGCACCAACAATGAGCAGTTCTTC
>.|TRBV7-7|TRBJ2-3|.
CASSLSSAGDTQYF
TGTGCCAGCAGCTTAAGTAGCGCCGGAGATACGCAGTATTTT
>.|TRBV19|TRBJ2-4|.
CASSIGGLGRFQYF
TGTGCCAGTAGTATAGGTGGTTTGGGCAGATTTCAGTACTTC
>once|TRBV7-2|TRBJ2-7|.
CASTRGAYEQYF
TGTGCCAGCACCAGGGGAGCTTACGAGCAGTACTTC
>.|TRBV14|TRBJ2-7|.
CASSQTNSWYYYEQYF
TGTGCCAGCAGCCAAACTAACAGCTGGTACTACTACGAGCAGTACTTC
>.|TRBV28|TRBJ2-2|.
CASSFRLDTGELFF
TGTGCCAGCAGTTTCCGTCTAGACACCGGGGAGCTGTTTTTT
>.|TRBV27|TRBJ2-7|.
CASSLAASSYEQYF
TGTGCCAGCAGTTTAGCGGCAAGCTCCTACGAGCAGTACTTC
>once|TRBV6-1|TRBJ2-2|.
CASSEYGNTGELFF
TGTGCCAGCAGTGAATATGGGAACACCGGGGAGCTGTTTTTT
>.|TRBV27|TRBJ2-7|TRBD2
CASSSPPHKGLAGRYEQYF
TGTGCCAGCAGTTCACCACCCCATAAAGGACTAGCGGGCAGATACGAGCAGTACTTC
>.|TRBV7-3|TRBJ2-7|TRBD2
CASSPTAGAPYEQYF
TGTGCCAGCAGCCCTACAGCGGGAGCCCCCTACGAGCAGTACTTC
>.|TRBV29-1|TRBJ2-1|.
CSVCWVGYNEQFF
TGCAGCGTTTGCTGGGTGGGCTACAATGAGCAGTTCTTC
>.|TRBV9|TRBJ1-1|.
CASSVGPEAFF
TGTGCCAGCAGCGTAGGGCCTGAAGCTTTCTTT
>.|TRBV29-1|TRBJ2-1|.
CSVEAEEGNEQFF
TGCAGCGTTGAAGCGGAGGAGGGGAATGAGCAGTTCTTC
>.|TRBV27|TRBJ1-2|.
CASSPAGALSHYGYTF
TGTGCCAGCAGTCCGGCAGGGGCCCTATCTCACTATGGCTACACCTTC
>.|TRBV7-3|TRBJ2-5|.
CASSLTPDQETQYF
TGTGCCAGCAGCTTAACACCGGATCAAGAGACCCAGTACTTC
>.|TRBV6-4|TRBJ2-3|TRBD2
CASSEGRASWGTDTQYF
TGTGCCAGCAGCGAAGGGAGGGCCAGCTGGGGCACAGATACGCAGTATTTT
>.|TRBV7-9|TRBJ2-3|TRBD2
CASSSRTSGSVTQYF
TGTGCCAGCAGCTCCCGGACTAGCGGGAGTGTTACGCAGTATTTT
>.|TRBV6-6|TRBJ2-3|TRBD2
CASRIAGLKTTDTQYF
TGTGCCAGCAGGATAGCGGGGCTAAAGACGACAGATACGCAGTATTTT
>.|TRBV7-9|TRBJ2-7|.
CASSSDADYEQYF
TGTGCCAGCAGCTCGGACGCCGACTACGAGCAGTACTTC